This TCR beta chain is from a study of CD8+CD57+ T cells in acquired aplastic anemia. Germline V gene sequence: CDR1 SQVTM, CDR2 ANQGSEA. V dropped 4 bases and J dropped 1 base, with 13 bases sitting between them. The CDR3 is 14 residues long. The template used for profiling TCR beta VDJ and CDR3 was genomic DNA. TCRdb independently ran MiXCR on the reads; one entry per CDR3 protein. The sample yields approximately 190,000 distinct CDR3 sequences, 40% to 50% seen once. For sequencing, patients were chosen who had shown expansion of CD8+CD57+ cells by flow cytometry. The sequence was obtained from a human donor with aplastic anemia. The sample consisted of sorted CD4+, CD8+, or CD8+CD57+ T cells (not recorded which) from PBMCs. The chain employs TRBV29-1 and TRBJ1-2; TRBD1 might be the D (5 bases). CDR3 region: CSVVEGDFNYGYTF. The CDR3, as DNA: TGCAGCGTTGTGGAAGGGGACTTTAACTATGGCTACACCTTC. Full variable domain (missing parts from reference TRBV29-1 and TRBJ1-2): SAVISQKPSRDICQRGTSLTIQCQVDSQVTMMFWYRQQPGQSLTLIATANQGSEATYESGFVIDKFPISRPNLTFSTLTVSNMSPEDSSIYLCSVVEGDFNYGYTFGSGTRLTVV.